The 14 T cell receptor beta chains listed next were all sequenced from one sample in a study of cytomegalovirus exposure and HLA in healthy donors. Amplification used 60 Vbeta primers and 13 Jbeta primers. Sequencing was performed with immunoSEQ multiplex PCR; in TCRdb, only in-frame clones are kept and a portion is missing. Among 140,000 to 150,000 clones listed, roughly 74% were seen once. Sequenced input: PBMCs. These receptors all stem from a woman aged 18 to 35 in good health and CMV-seropositive.

The chain couples TRBV2 to TRBJ2-5; D possibly corresponds to TRBD2 (6 bases). Gene TRBJ2-7 matches the end of the DNA better, so the J call may be wrong. Germline CDR1 reads SNHLY; CDR2 reads FYNNEI. The CDR3 loop spans 12 amino acids. Written as DNA, the CDR3 is TGTGCCAGCAGCGCGGGAATTTACGAGCAGTACTTC. This sequence encodes CASSAGIYEQYF.

V and J are TRBV5-8 and TRBJ1-6; D unclear. The V end was cut by 0 bases, the J end by 7 bases, with 8 bases between. From germline, CDR1 is SGHTS and CDR2 YDEGEE. The CDR3 has 14 amino acids. CDR3 amino acids: CASSLGRENSPLHF. Here the CDR3 DNA reads TGTGCCAGCAGCTTGGGGCGGGAAAATTCACCCCTCCACTTT.

This clone was seen a single time. This chain connects TRBV7-8 to TRBJ2-3; 9 nucleotides match TRBD2. The CDR3 extends over 16 amino acids. Germline assignment: CDR1 SGHVS and CDR2 FQNEAQ. The trim removed 3 bases at V and 2 bases at J, leaving 6 bases unmatched. This CDR3 is CASSFSGGGDTDTQYF. In DNA form, the CDR3 reads TGTGCCAGCAGCTTTTCCGGCGGGGGGGACACAGATACGCAGTATTTT.

A word on this clone: A read error may produce the germline difference seen at one junction end. The chain is built from TRBV7-9 and TRBJ1-2; the match to TRBD1 covers 9 bases. The CDR3 contains 11 residues. Germline-derived CDR1 and CDR2 are SEHNR and FQNEAQ (reference sequence). For the CDR3, the DNA is TGTTCCAGCAGCTTGGGACAGGGACACACCTTC. Residues: CSSSLGQGHTF.

The CDR3 region has the DNA TGCGCCAGCAGCCAAGAGGACAGCGATAATTCACCCCTCCACTTT. Its translation is CASSQEDSDNSPLHF. The rearrangement joins TRBV4-1 to TRBJ1-6, with D possibly being TRBD1 (6 bases). CDR1 is MGHRA and CDR2 is YSYEKL in the germline V gene. CDR3 length equals 15 residues. Trimming removed 0 bases at V and 5 bases at J, with 8 bases between.

The chain carries TRBV6-1 and TRBJ1-2, with no clear D. V lost 1 base to trimming and J lost 8 bases, with 17 bases between them. CDR1 is MNHNS, CDR2 SASEGT, per germline. The CDR3 contains 15 residues. The DNA for the CDR3 is TGTGCCAGCAGTGAAGGCATAACAGTACCCTTGGGCTACACCTTC. Amino acids: CASSEGITVPLGYTF.

The chain uses TRBV11-1 and TRBJ2-1; 9 bases are a match to TRBD1. Germline CDR1 reads SGHAT; CDR2 reads FQDESV (reference sequence). This CDR3 contains 15 residues. J lost 1 base, V lost 4 bases, and 2 bases had no gene match. DNA for the CDR3: TGTGCCAGCAGCTCCGACAGGGGGTCCTACAATGAGCAGTTCTTC. It translates to CASSSDRGSYNEQFF.

This clone was counted only a few times. This CDR3 is CASGRTSGGVDTQYF. The DNA of the CDR3 is TGTGCCAGTGGGAGGACTAGCGGGGGTGTAGATACGCAGTATTTT. The rearrangement joins TRBV19 to TRBJ2-3; TRBD2 agrees at 13 bases. This CDR3 contains 15 residues. Germline V gene lookup returns CDR1 LNHDA and CDR2 SQIVND (reference sequence). Trimming took 8 bases from V and 5 from J; bases not matched to a gene: 7.

The V gene is TRBV5-4, the J gene TRBJ2-5; D might be TRBD2 (7 bases). Germline values: CDR1 SGHNT, CDR2 YYREEE (reference sequence). Trimming left V 10 bases short and J 1 base short, with 17 bases between. The CDR3 is 14 residues long. The chain's CDR3 is CASRRRGGQETQYF. In nucleotides, the CDR3 is TGTGCCTCTAGGAGGAGGGGGGGCCAAGAGACCCAGTACTTC.

This clone is classed as medium-sized. The chain recombines TRBV4-3 with TRBJ2-6; TRBD2 might be the D (6 bases). The V end lost 0 bases, the J end lost 1 base, and 7 bases lay between the germline ends. The CDR3 consists of 16 residues. The germline V gene encodes CDR1 LGHNA and CDR2 YSLEER. CDR3 sequence: CASSQDGTSGANVLTF. The DNA of the CDR3 is TGCGCCAGCAGCCAAGATGGGACTTCTGGGGCCAACGTCCTGACTTTC.

This clone appeared a few times. The rearrangement uses TRBV7-9 and TRBJ2-1; TRBD2 matches 12 bases. The trim removed 5 bases at V and 1 base at J, leaving 3 bases unmatched. The CDR3 contains 16 residues. Germline loops: CDR1 SEHNR, CDR2 FQNEAQ (reference sequence). CDR3 loop: CASSTTSGGSYNEQFF. For the CDR3, the DNA is TGTGCCAGCAGCACGACTAGCGGGGGATCCTACAATGAGCAGTTCTTC.

This clone has just one count. The gene calls are TRBV4-1 and TRBJ2-3; a possible D gene is TRBD1 (5 bases). The CDR3 extends over 18 amino acids. Trimming stripped 4 bases from V and 8 bases from J, with 28 bases between. Germline assignment: CDR1 MGHRA and CDR2 YSYEKL. CDR3 DNA: TGCGCCAGCAGCCCCACCCCTTTGCCAGGGCCAGCCGAAGGTACGCAGTATTTT. Its protein is CASSPTPLPGPAEGTQYF.

This rearrangement joins TRBV21-1 to TRBJ1-2; the table's TRBD1 call for D was not verified on the DNA. TRBV21-1 constitutes a pseudogene. This CDR3 is 16 amino acids long. DNA of the CDR3: TGTGCCAGCAGCAAAGGGACCCAGGGGGCGCAGGGCGGCTACACCTTC. Its protein product is CASSKGTQGAQGGYTF.

This clone was detected once. The V and J genes are TRBV6-1 and TRBJ1-6; D ambiguous. In germline, CDR1 is MNHNS, CDR2 SASEGT. V lost 3 bases, J lost 0 bases, and 15 bases lay in between. The CDR3 is made up of 18 amino acids. DNA for the CDR3: TGTGCCAGCAGTGATCCTCCCCGGGGAAGCTCCTATAATTCACCCCTCCACTTT. Its translation: CASSDPPRGSSYNSPLHF.